The 26 T cell receptor beta chains given below trace back to one sample, sequenced in a study of T cells in Graves' hyperthyroidism and ophthalmopathy. RNA transcripts served as the template for amplifying TCR beta CDR3 regions. In the first-round RT-PCR of the TCR CDR3, the HTBI primer set was used. In TCRdb, the multiplex PCR reads were re-called with MiXCR into one record per CDR3 protein. Among around 600,000 distinct CDR3 sequences listed, 40% to 55% were seen once. The source material was peripheral blood or thyroid tissue (not recorded which). The receptors derive from an adult man with Graves' disease, either hyperthyroidism or ophthalmopathy (not recorded which).

This clonotype was seen many times. V usage is TRBV7-3 and J usage is TRBJ1-1; D possibly corresponds to TRBD1 (6 bases). Germline V gene lookup returns CDR1 SGHTA and CDR2 FQGTGA. This CDR3 has 13 residues. The germline V and J ends were trimmed by 4 bases and 4 bases, with 10 bases remaining between them. The CDR3 DNA reads as TGTGCCAGCAGCTCCACAGGGTTCACTGAAGCTTTCTTT. Translating it yields CASSSTGFTEAFF.

V usage is TRBV24-1 and J usage is TRBJ1-1; D ambiguous. This CDR3 spans 15 amino acids. V was clipped by 3 bases and J by 5 bases, with 15 bases between them. The germline gives CDR1 KGHDR, CDR2 SFDVKD. Here the CDR3 DNA reads TGTGCCACCAGTGATCTCCGGGGTGTTCGGACTGAAGCTTTCTTT. Its protein product is CATSDLRGVRTEAFF.

This clonotype showed up just a few times. The chain carries TRBV20-1 and TRBJ1-5, with a possible D match to TRBD1 (6 bases). With 5 bases removed from V and 3 bases from J, the gap between germline ends came to 14 bases. Germline lookup yields CDR1 DFQATT and CDR2 SNEGSKA (reference sequence). The CDR3 sequence is 14 residues long. The DNA of the CDR3 is TGCAGTGCTGTGAAAGGACAGTCCAATCAGCCCCAGCATTTT. This sequence encodes CSAVKGQSNQPQHF.

This clonotype was observed a few times. CDR3: CASTRSVQDTEAFF. The CDR3, as DNA: TGTGCCAGCACGCGCTCCGTCCAAGACACTGAAGCTTTCTTT. The chain links TRBV7-9 to TRBJ1-1; D is undetermined. The germline CDR1 and CDR2 sequences are SEHNR and FQNEAQ (reference sequence). The CDR3 consists of 14 residues. V was pared by 7 bases and J by 3 bases, with 15 bases between.

This chain connects TRBV7-2 to TRBJ1-2; 9 bases align to TRBD1. Per germline, CDR1 SGHTA and CDR2 FQGNSA. The CDR3 consists of 15 residues. V lost 5 bases to trimming and J lost 5 bases; unmatched junction nucleotides: 9. The DNA of the CDR3 is TGTGCCAGCAGCATTCGGACAGGGGAAGGGTATGGCTACACCTTC. Its translation: CASSIRTGEGYGYTF.

As for this clonotype: Being one base from a much bigger clone, this may be a read error. As the CDR3 is not closed by the conserved phenylalanine or tryptophan, this likely results from a read error. The V call is TRBV7-9, the J call TRBJ1-6; D unclear. Germline CDR1 SEHNR, CDR2 FQNEAQ (reference sequence). The CDR3 sequence is 12 residues long. With 11 bases removed from V and 10 bases from J, the gap between germline ends came to 15 bases. The CDR3 loop is CARLLLASPLHL. The CDR3 DNA sequence: TGTGCCCGCCTGCTTTTAGCCTCACCCCTCCACCTT.

The V gene is TRBV2, the J gene TRBJ1-6; D gene uncertain. CDR1 SNHLY and CDR2 FYNNEI come from the germline V gene. V was shortened by 5 bases and J by 3 bases, with 11 bases between the two germline ends. CDR3 length equals 15 residues. The DNA of the CDR3 is TGTGCCAGCAGTATCAGTGACCTCTATAATTCACCCCTCCACTTT. Its protein product is CASSISDLYNSPLHF.

Remarks on this clonotype: Its ends do not fully match the called genes, so a read error is possible. V is TRBV12-3 or TRBV12-4 and J is TRBJ1-5; TRBD1 agrees at 8 bases. The CDR3 is 14 amino acids. The CDR3 nucleotides are TGTGCCATCAGTACTACAGGGGGGTATCAGCCCCAGCATTTT. Its translation: CAISTTGGYQPQHF.

The chain couples TRBV7-2 to TRBJ1-1; a possible D gene is TRBD1 (5 bases). The V end was cut by 6 bases, the J end by 3 bases, with 20 bases between. This CDR3 region has 16 residues. Germline V lookup: CDR1 SGHTA, CDR2 FQGNSA. For the CDR3, the DNA is TGTGCCAGCAGTTACTCTCCAGGGTCTGTAGACACTGAAGCTTTCTTT. Its translation is CASSYSPGSVDTEAFF.

The V call is TRBV7-9, the J call TRBJ1-4; 10 nucleotides line up with TRBD1. V lost 5 bases to trimming and J lost 8 bases; unmatched junction nucleotides: 5. This CDR3 is 14 amino acids long. Germline CDR1 SEHNR, CDR2 FQNEAQ (reference sequence). The CDR3 coding sequence is TGTGCCAGCAGCGATCCGGGACAGGGGGAAAAACTGTTTTTT. Translation gives CASSDPGQGEKLFF.

This clonotype was counted ten times or more. CDR3 DNA sequence: TGCAGTGCTAGGACAACAGCTAACTATGGCTACACCTTC. The encoded protein is CSARTTANYGYTF. The chain links TRBV20-1 to TRBJ1-2; D is uncertain. Germline-derived CDR1 and CDR2 are DFQATT and SNEGSKA (reference sequence). The CDR3 contains 13 residues. V dropped 3 bases and J dropped 0 bases, with 8 bases sitting between them.

Ten or more counts support this clonotype. This chain uses TRBV9 with TRBJ1-2; the D gene is possibly TRBD1 (5 bases). Trimming left V 3 bases short and J 4 bases short, with 13 bases between. The CDR3 totals 14 residues. In germline, CDR1 is SGDLS, CDR2 YYNGEE. Here the CDR3 reads CASSAHYGGYGYTF. The CDR3 DNA is TGTGCCAGCAGCGCCCACTACGGGGGCTATGGCTACACCTTC.

With respect to this clonotype: Mismatch with germline at one junction end may stem from a read error. The genes are TRBV2 and TRBJ1-4; 9 nucleotides match TRBD1. The CDR3 is made up of 10 amino acids. The germline V gene has CDR1 SNHLY and CDR2 FYNNEI. CDR3 DNA sequence: TGTGCCAGCAGTGAAGTGGGACAGGGTTTT. Encoded protein: CASSEVGQGF.

Comments on this clonotype: The junction departs from the called germline gene at one end, perhaps through a read error. The V and J genes are TRBV7-8 and TRBJ2-7, with a possible D match to TRBD2 (7 bases). The CDR3 runs 16 residues. The V gene's germline CDR1 is SGHVS and CDR2 FQNEAQ. The CDR3 loop is CVSSLGFGGRGDTQYF. The CDR3 region has the DNA TGTGTCAGCAGCTTGGGCTTCGGGGGGCGAGGAGATACGCAGTACTTC. Full variable domain (outside the CDR3, taken from reference TRBV7-8 and TRBJ2-7): GAGVSQSPRYKVAKRGQDVALRCDPISGHVSLFWYQQALGQGPEFLTYFQNEAQLDKSGLPSDRFFAERPEGSVSTLKIQRTQQEDSAVYLCVSSLGFGGRGDTQYFGPGTRLTVT.

This clonotype was observed at least ten times. V is TRBV10-3 and J is TRBJ2-5, with 10 bases matching TRBD2. CDR3 size: 16 residues. Germline trimming cut 0 bases from V and 2 bases from J; bases unmatched to any gene: 3. The germline gives CDR1 ENHRY, CDR2 SYGVKD. The DNA for the CDR3 is TGTGCCATCAGTGAGTCGACTAGCGGGCCTCAAGAGACCCAGTACTTC. It encodes CAISESTSGPQETQYF.

This sequence joins TRBV12-3 or TRBV12-4 and TRBJ1-1; D is perhaps TRBD1 (5 bases). CDR3 length: 15 residues. The V and J ends lost 4 bases and 3 bases respectively, with 15 bases between them. CDR3 nucleotides: TGTGCCAGCAGTTCCCGGGGGGGGTCCGACACTGAAGCTTTCTTT. The encoded protein is CASSSRGGSDTEAFF.

Concerning this clonotype itself: A much more abundant neighbour one base away suggests this may be a read error. The rearrangement uses TRBV10-3 and TRBJ2-7, with 7 nucleotides matching TRBD2. CDR3 size: 13 residues. CDR1 ENHRY and CDR2 SYGVKD come from the germline V gene. This CDR3 is CTEIRAGVGEQYF. The DNA for the CDR3 is TGTACCGAGATTCGGGCGGGAGTTGGGGAGCAGTACTTC.

The sample holds a few counts of this clonotype. The chain is built from TRBV7-2 and TRBJ2-7; TRBD1 is a possible D gene (5 bases). The CDR3 runs 15 residues. CDR1 is SGHTA, CDR2 FQGNSA, per germline. V was cut by 1 base and J by 5 bases, with 15 bases left in between. The CDR3 spells CASSLVGRVAHEQYF. The CDR3 DNA follows: TGTGCCAGCAGCTTAGTAGGCAGGGTCGCCCACGAGCAGTACTTC.

Notes on this clonotype: This may stem from a read error, because a much larger clone lies one nucleotide away. The chain couples TRBV29-1 to TRBJ1-1; the D is unclear. Trimming removed 6 bases from V and 1 base from J, with 6 bases in between. The CDR3 is 11 residues long. Germline values: CDR1 SQVTM, CDR2 ANQGSEA. The CDR3 loop is CSVMKNTEAFF. CDR3 coding DNA: TGCAGCGTAATGAAGAACACTGAAGCTTTCTTT. The variable domain in full, completed from reference TRBV29-1 and TRBJ1-1, reads SAVISQKPSRDICQRGTSLTIQCQVDSQVTMMFWYRQQPGQSLTLIATANQGSEATYESGFVIDKFPISRPNLTFSTLTVSNMSPEDSSIYLCSVMKNTEAFFGQGTRLTVV.

This rearrangement joins TRBV15 to TRBJ2-5, with 8 bases fitting TRBD2. CDR1 is LNHNV and CDR2 is YYDKDF in the germline V gene (reference sequence). The CDR3 is 17 residues long. J lost 0 bases, V lost 3 bases, and 9 bases had no gene match. The CDR3 coding sequence is TGTGCCACCAGCAGCATAGCGGGAATCTCGTACCAAGAGACCCAGTACTTC. This translates into CATSSIAGISYQETQYF. Using reference TRBV15 and TRBJ2-5 for the parts outside the CDR3, the full variable domain is DAMVIQNPRYQVTQFGKPVTLSCSQTLNHNVMYWYQQKSSQAPKLLFHYYDKDFNNEADTPDNFQSRRPNTSFCFLDIRSPGLGDTAMYLCATSSIAGISYQETQYFGPGTRLLVL.

This clonotype has only a few counts. The chain has TRBV7-4 and TRBJ1-2, with TRBD1 matching 11 bases. This CDR3 has 14 residues. The ends lost 4 bases at V and 8 bases at J; junction bases unmatched: 6. Germline lookup yields CDR1 SGHVT and CDR2 SQSDAQ. CDR3: CASSSGQGAFGYTF. The CDR3 DNA follows: TGTGCCAGCAGCTCCGGACAGGGGGCTTTCGGCTACACCTTC.

For this clonotype: One end of the junction varies from germline; a read error may be responsible. The J gene is TRBJ1-6, the V gene TRBV29-1; no definite D call. Germline V gene data show CDR1 as SQVTM and CDR2 as ANQGSEA. The CDR3 runs to 15 residues. In DNA form, the CDR3 reads TGCAGCGTTGAAGATCTCACCGGCTATAATTCAGCCCTCCACTTT. Residues: CSVEDLTGYNSALHF.

A few counts support this clonotype. CDR3 amino acids: CATSDYGNTEAFF. DNA of the CDR3: TGTGCCACCAGTGATTACGGGAACACTGAAGCTTTCTTT. This chain links TRBV24-1 with TRBJ1-1; D gene uncertain. V was trimmed by 2 bases and J by 1 base, leaving 4 bases between them. Germline assignment: CDR1 KGHDR and CDR2 SFDVKD. CDR3 length: 13 amino acids.

This clonotype occurred a few times. V and J are TRBV27 and TRBJ1-1, with D perhaps TRBD1 (5 bases). The CDR3 runs to 13 residues. Per the germline V gene, CDR1 is MNHEY and CDR2 is SMNVEV (reference sequence). The ends were cut back, 6 bases at V and 10 bases at J, with 18 bases in the middle. CDR3 bases: TGTGCCAGCAGGACGGGGGGGTCCTTTCGAGCTTTCTTT. Encoded protein: CASRTGGSFRAFF.

This clonotype has only a few counts. The J gene is TRBJ2-7, the V gene TRBV20-1; 10 positions agree with TRBD2. Per germline, CDR1 DFQATT and CDR2 SNEGSKA (reference sequence). This CDR3 is built from 13 residues. Germline trimming cut 3 bases from V and 5 bases from J; bases unmatched to any gene: 4. CDR3 sequence (DNA): TGCAGTGCTAGTCCTAGCGGGAGCGACGAGCAGTACTTC. It codes for CSASPSGSDEQYF.

V is TRBV7-2 and J is TRBJ2-5; the D gene is possibly TRBD1 (8 bases). The CDR3 consists of 16 residues. Germline CDR1 is SGHTA and CDR2 is FQGNSA. V lost 5 bases and J 0 bases, leaving 16 bases between the germline ends. The CDR3 protein is CASSTRTGTNQETQYF. CDR3 DNA sequence: TGTGCCAGCAGCACCCGGACAGGGACTAACCAAGAGACCCAGTACTTC.